Below are 7 T cell receptor beta chains sequenced from a single sample in a study of blood T cell repertoires in COVID-19. Generated by immunoSEQ multiplex PCR, the TCRdb table keeps only in-frame clones and is missing some. Here the sample spans 150,000 to 200,000 clones, about 86% being singletons. The sample was peripheral blood. These receptors all stem from an elderly woman with acute or convalescent COVID-19.

This chain uses TRBV6-4 with TRBJ2-6, with 12 bases identical to TRBD1. CDR1 and CDR2 from the germline V gene are MRHNA and SNTAGT. Trimming cost V 5 bases and J 3 bases; bases outside gene matches: 11. The CDR3 runs 19 residues. DNA of the CDR3: TGTGCCAGCAGTTTTCTACCTGGGACAGGGGGCGGTGGGGCCAACGTCCTGACTTTC. Translating it yields CASSFLPGTGGGGANVLTF.

V and J are TRBV15 and TRBJ2-5; D is uncertain. The CDR3 is 15 amino acids. V was trimmed by 3 bases and J by 5 bases, leaving 16 bases between them. Germline lookup yields CDR1 LNHNV and CDR2 YYDKDF (reference sequence). CDR3 coding DNA: TGTGCCACCAGCAGGGCGACGAGTCGGCGGGAGACCCAGTACTTC. Its translation: CATSRATSRRETQYF.

This rearrangement joins TRBV19 to TRBJ1-1; no clear D gene. V lost 0 bases to trimming and J lost 1 base, with 6 bases between them. The CDR3 length is 14 residues. In germline, CDR1 is LNHDA, CDR2 SQIVND (reference sequence). CDR3 DNA: TGTGCCAGTAGTATAGACCCCTCGAACACTGAAGCTTTCTTT. This gives the protein CASSIDPSNTEAFF.

The chain has TRBV3-1 (or the pseudogene TRBV3-2) and TRBJ1-1; D is possibly TRBD1 (6 bases). V was trimmed by 2 bases and J by 9 bases, leaving 13 bases between them. Germline loops: CDR1 LGHDT, CDR2 YNNKEL (reference sequence). The CDR3 is 13 amino acids. The CDR3: CASSQNRAEKAFF. CDR3 DNA sequence: TGTGCCAGCAGCCAAAACAGGGCGGAGAAAGCTTTCTTT.

This chain links TRBV6-6 with TRBJ1-4; 7 positions agree with TRBD1. V lost 7 bases and J lost 13; bases outside the gene matches: 12. Germline V gene lookup returns CDR1 MNHNY and CDR2 SVGAGI (reference sequence). The CDR3 is 13 residues long. The CDR3 here is CASTPKGQARLFF. The CDR3 DNA sequence: TGTGCCAGCACCCCCAAAGGACAGGCGAGACTGTTTTTT.

The chain uses TRBV6-5 and TRBJ2-1, with TRBD2 matching 7 bases. The CDR3 length is 13 residues. The V segment lost 6 bases and the J segment 6 bases; nucleotides outside the gene matches: 5. The germline CDR1 and CDR2 sequences are MNHEY and SVGAGI. DNA of the CDR3: TGTGCCAGCAGGGAGGGAGGGCTCAATGAGCAGTTCTTC. This encodes CASREGGLNEQFF.

This chain uses TRBV2 with TRBJ2-3, with D unresolved. Germline lookup yields CDR1 SNHLY and CDR2 FYNNEI. The CDR3 extends over 14 amino acids. Trimming shortened V by 1 base and J by 6 bases, and 11 bases separated the two germline ends. The CDR3 DNA sequence: TGTGCCAGCAGTGAAGATCAAAACTGGGATACGCAGTATTTT. This encodes CASSEDQNWDTQYF.